These 2 T cell receptor beta chains originate from one sample sequenced in a study of T cells in localized non-small cell lung cancer (dated by TCRdb to the early 2020s). The library was prepared using the immunoSEQ multiplex PCR assay. The table was pulled from immuneACCESS by TCRdb, which kept in-frame rearrangements only. Such tables lose some clones; where checked, under half of the loss comes from unresolved V genes, and the rest has no known cause. The sample includes around 700 clones, with approximately 25% observed a single time. The ten largest account for about a fifth of the sample. The sample was normal lung tissue next to the tumor, taken before any cancer treatment. The receptors were sampled from a woman aged 35-70 years with stage II squamous cell lung carcinoma.

The gene calls are TRBV18 and TRBJ1-5; D remains unclear. V lost 3 bases and J 5 bases, leaving 8 bases between the germline ends. The germline gives CDR1 KGHSH, CDR2 LQKENI. This CDR3 is 13 amino acids long. CDR3: CASSPDVDQPQHF. In nucleotides, the CDR3 is TGTGCCAGCTCACCGGACGTTGATCAGCCCCAGCATTTT.

This clone was counted between two and nine times. This chain links TRBV6-8 with TRBJ2-7; no firm D call. Germline V lookup: CDR1 MNHGY, CDR2 SAAAGT. Deletions cut 6 bases from V and 2 bases from J, with 8 bases between. CDR3 length equals 12 residues. CDR3 DNA sequence: TGTGCCAGCAGCCCCTCCCCCTACGAGCAGTACTTC. Amino acid sequence: CASSPSPYEQYF.